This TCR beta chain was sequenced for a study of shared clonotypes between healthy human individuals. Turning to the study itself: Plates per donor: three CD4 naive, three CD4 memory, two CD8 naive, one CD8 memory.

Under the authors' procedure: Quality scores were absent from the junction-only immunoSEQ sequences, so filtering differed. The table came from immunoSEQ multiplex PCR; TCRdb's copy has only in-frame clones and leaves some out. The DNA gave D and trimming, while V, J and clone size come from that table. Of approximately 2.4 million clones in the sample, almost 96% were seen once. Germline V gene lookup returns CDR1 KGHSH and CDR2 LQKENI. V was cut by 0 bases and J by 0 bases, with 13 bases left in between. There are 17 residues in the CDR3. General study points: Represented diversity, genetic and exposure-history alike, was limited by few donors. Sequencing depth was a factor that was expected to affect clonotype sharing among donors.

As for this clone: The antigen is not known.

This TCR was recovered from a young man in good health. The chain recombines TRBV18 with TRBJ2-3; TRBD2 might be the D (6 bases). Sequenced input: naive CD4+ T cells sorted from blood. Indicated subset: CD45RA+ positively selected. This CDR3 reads CASSPPRRGKSTDTQYF. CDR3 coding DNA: TGTGCCAGCTCACCACCGAGGCGCGGGAAAAGCACAGATACGCAGTATTTT.